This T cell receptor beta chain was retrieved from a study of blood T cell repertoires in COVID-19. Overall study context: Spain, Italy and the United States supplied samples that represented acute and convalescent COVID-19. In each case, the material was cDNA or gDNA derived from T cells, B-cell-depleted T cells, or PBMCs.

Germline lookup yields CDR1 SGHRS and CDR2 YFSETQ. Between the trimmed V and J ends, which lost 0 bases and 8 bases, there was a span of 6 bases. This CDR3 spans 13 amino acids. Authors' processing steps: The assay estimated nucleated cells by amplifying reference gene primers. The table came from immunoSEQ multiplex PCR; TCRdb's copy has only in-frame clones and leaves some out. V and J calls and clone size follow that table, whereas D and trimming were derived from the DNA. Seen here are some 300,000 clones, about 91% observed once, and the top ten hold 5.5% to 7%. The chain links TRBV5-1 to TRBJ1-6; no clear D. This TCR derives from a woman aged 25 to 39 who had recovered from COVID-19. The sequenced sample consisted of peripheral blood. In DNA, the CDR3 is TGCGCCAGCAGCTTGGACAGAGATTCACCCCTCCACTTT. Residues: CASSLDRDSPLHF.